This record looks at one T cell receptor (beta chain) sequence and its context. Its specificity is not known. The sample originates from a study of immune evolution from preneoplasia to lung adenocarcinoma. Broader study findings: Normal lung had highest clonality; later lesions appeared denser, more diverse. From normal lung to invasive adenocarcinoma, top clone frequencies appeared to decrease.

From germline, CDR1 is MDHEN and CDR2 SYDVKM. Trimming cost V 1 base and J 2 bases, with 20 bases left between them. This CDR3 is built from 18 residues. Patient tissue came from resections in Japan or China, 2014–2017. The method was immunoSEQ multiplex PCR; TCRdb's version includes in-frame clones alone and lacks a portion of them. The sample has 23,000 or so clones; about 80% are singletons. The TCR was taken from a person in their sixties with lung adenocarcinoma. The V and J genes are TRBV28 and TRBJ1-1; a possible D gene is TRBD1 (6 bases). Sequencing was performed on FFPE invasive lung adenocarcinoma tissue. The CDR3 sequence: CASSLYIPQGISNTEAFF. The CDR3 DNA follows: TGTGCCAGCAGTTTATATATACCACAGGGAATTAGTAACACTGAAGCTTTCTTT.